This is a list of T cell receptor beta chains from one sample in a study of T cell repertoires in cytomegalovirus infection. TCRdb ran MiXCR on the reads and lists one entry per CDR3 protein. This table has some 680,000 distinct CDR3 sequences, less than 40% appearing once. The specimen sequenced was PBMCs. The source of these receptors is a human donor in good health (CMV status not recorded). Some clones in this sample may be carry-over from other donors' samples. CDR3s include the opening cysteine and the closing phenylalanine or tryptophan. D genes are given only for firm matches. Only some rows state a clone size, as once, few, many or a class for expanded clones.

v_gene	d_gene	j_gene	abundance	CDR3aa	CDR3nt
TRBV10-3	TRBD2	TRBJ2-1	-	CAISPGLAGYEQFF	TGTGCCATCAGCCCGGGACTAGCGGGTTATGAGCAGTTCTTC
TRBV7-9	-	TRBJ2-5	-	CASLAPGQETQYF	TGTGCCAGCTTGGCCCCGGGACAAGAGACCCAGTACTTC
TRBV9	-	TRBJ1-5	-	CASSVAGMLNQPQHF	TGTGCCAGCAGCGTAGCGGGGATGCTCAATCAGCCCCAGCATTTT
TRBV7-2	TRBD1	TRBJ2-7	medium-sized	CASSLVVTGAYEQYF	TGTGCCAGCAGCTTAGTGGTCACAGGGGCCTACGAGCAGTACTTC
TRBV20-1	-	TRBJ2-7	-	CSARDRSAGLQYEQYF	TGCAGTGCTAGAGATAGGAGCGCGGGGCTTCAGTACGAGCAGTACTTC
TRBV7-2	-	TRBJ2-7	many	CASTNPRGPFSYEQYF	TGTGCCAGCACCAATCCTCGGGGACCCTTCTCCTACGAGCAGTACTTC
TRBV6-2/TRBV6-3	TRBD1	TRBJ1-1	-	CASSYPPGQGGTEAFF	TGTGCCAGCAGTTACCCCCCCGGACAGGGGGGAACTGAAGCTTTCTTT
TRBV7-6	-	TRBJ2-1	few	CASSLRGANEQFF	TGTGCCAGCAGCTTACGGGGGGCCAATGAGCAGTTCTTC
TRBV28	-	TRBJ1-3	-	CASSSRYIRGTGGNTIYF	TGTGCCAGCAGTTCACGATATATTCGGGGCACAGGTGGAAACACCATATATTTT
TRBV28	-	TRBJ2-5	few	CASSQTGSGGETQYF	TGTGCCAGCAGCCAAACAGGGTCCGGTGGAGAGACCCAGTACTTC
TRBV5-1	TRBD1	TRBJ2-1	few	CASSIDRADEQFF	TGCGCCAGCAGCATCGACAGGGCAGATGAGCAGTTCTTC
TRBV28	-	TRBJ2-7	once	CASQLERYEQYF	TGTGCCAGCCAGCTGGAGCGGTACGAGCAGTACTTC
TRBV20-1	TRBD1	TRBJ1-5	few	CSARENRLTGVFNQPQHF	TGCAGTGCTAGAGAGAACCGCTTGACAGGGGTTTTCAATCAGCCCCAGCATTTT
TRBV10-3	TRBD1	TRBJ2-7	many	CATHSDRVRSYEQYF	TGTGCCACCCATTCGGACAGGGTCCGCTCCTACGAGCAGTACTTC
TRBV11-2	TRBD1	TRBJ2-5	-	CASSFRQGLRETQYF	TGTGCCAGCAGCTTCAGACAGGGCCTCAGAGAGACCCAGTACTTC
TRBV7-9	TRBD1	TRBJ1-3	-	CASSFGTGGLSGNTIYF	TGTGCCAGCAGCTTCGGCACAGGGGGCCTTTCTGGAAACACCATATATTTT
TRBV5-1	-	TRBJ1-2	few	CASKLEDGGYYGYTF	TGCGCCAGCAAGCTAGAGGATGGAGGCTACTATGGCTACACCTTC
TRBV12-3/TRBV12-4	TRBD1	TRBJ1-5	-	CASSPDRTGQPQHF	TGTGCCAGCAGCCCGGACAGGACGGGTCAGCCCCAGCATTTT
TRBV30	-	TRBJ1-1	-	CAWSGSGGRKAFF	TGTGCCTGGAGTGGGTCGGGGGGGCGAAAAGCTTTCTTT
TRBV7-8	TRBD1	TRBJ2-7	-	CASSFQDRSYEQYF	TGTGCCAGCAGCTTCCAGGACAGGTCCTACGAGCAGTACTTC
TRBV29-1	TRBD1	TRBJ1-1	-	CSVEVRGSTAFF	TGCAGCGTTGAGGTCAGGGGGTCGACAGCTTTCTTT
TRBV6-5	-	TRBJ1-1	many	CASTSRGAAFF	TGTGCCAGCACCTCCCGGGGGGCAGCTTTCTTT
TRBV7-2	TRBD2	TRBJ2-7	few	CASSLVSGRAEEQYF	TGTGCCAGCAGCTTAGTTAGCGGGAGGGCCGAAGAGCAGTACTTC
TRBV18	-	TRBJ1-4	-	CASSPSEGATNEKLFF	TGTGCCAGCTCACCATCGGAAGGGGCAACTAATGAAAAACTGTTTTTT
TRBV6-5	-	TRBJ1-1	-	CASRRGGGAEAFF	TGTGCCAGCAGGCGAGGGGGGGGCGCTGAAGCTTTCTTT
TRBV5-1	-	TRBJ2-4	few	CASSPMRVAKNIQYF	TGCGCCAGCAGCCCCATGAGGGTGGCCAAAAACATTCAGTACTTC
TRBV9	-	TRBJ1-6	once	CASSFTQGSNSPLHF	TGTGCCAGCAGCTTTACACAGGGTAGTAATTCACCCCTCCACTTT
TRBV7-3	TRBD1	TRBJ2-5	-	CASSPARGPQETQYF	TGTGCCAGCAGCCCCGCCAGGGGGCCCCAAGAGACCCAGTACTTC
TRBV27	TRBD1	TRBJ2-7	-	CASSLPGQGMHEQYF	TGTGCCAGCAGTTTACCGGGACAGGGGATGCACGAGCAGTACTTC
TRBV11-2	-	TRBJ2-4	few	CASSSSGFPKNIQYF	TGTGCCAGCAGCTCCTCTGGGTTCCCCAAAAACATTCAGTACTTC
TRBV25-1	-	TRBJ2-3	-	CASSEWRVADTQYF	TGTGCCAGCAGTGAATGGAGAGTTGCGGATACGCAGTATTTT
TRBV4-1	TRBD2	TRBJ2-1	-	CASSQVAGGADEQFF	TGCGCCAGCAGCCAAGTAGCGGGGGGGGCTGATGAGCAGTTCTTC